The rows below give T cell receptor beta chains drawn from one sample of a study of T cell changes during pregnancy in multiple sclerosis. The data were produced by immunoSEQ multiplex PCR, yet TCRdb's version contains in-frame clones alone and is incomplete. The data hold 60,000 to 85,000 clones, with approximately 92% observed a single time. Material: peripheral blood, obtained in the first trimester of pregnancy. These TCRs come from a female donor with multiple sclerosis, enrolled in a pregnancy study. Both conserved end residues are trimmed from each CDR3.

v_call: TRBV7-2
j_call: TRBJ2-7
cdr3_aa: ASSPTGSPYEQY

v_call: TRBV5-1
j_call: TRBJ2-2
cdr3_aa: ASSLGGLAGTNTGELF

v_call: TRBV18
j_call: TRBJ2-5
cdr3_aa: ASSLASQQETQY

v_call: TRBV25-1
j_call: TRBJ2-1
cdr3_aa: ASSEAGVGYNEQF

v_call: TRBV5-4
j_call: TRBJ2-3
cdr3_aa: ASSLLSRERPPKDTQY

v_call: TRBV5-6
j_call: TRBJ1-3
cdr3_aa: ASSLFRNVRNTIY

v_call: TRBV5-1
j_call: TRBJ1-1
cdr3_aa: ASRSQGTNTEAF

v_call: TRBV11-2
j_call: TRBJ2-5
cdr3_aa: ASSPFGQGKETQY

v_call: TRBV28
j_call: TRBJ2-3
cdr3_aa: ASSSPSGGSDTQY

v_call: TRBV28
j_call: TRBJ2-7
cdr3_aa: ASSLGGTAYEQY

v_call: TRBV30
j_call: TRBJ1-5
cdr3_aa: AWRKGGVLPYSNQPQH

v_call: TRBV19
j_call: TRBJ2-1
cdr3_aa: ASSSIPVADYNEQF

v_call: TRBV6-1
j_call: TRBJ2-4
cdr3_aa: ASSEQAKNIQY

v_call: TRBV29-1
j_call: TRBJ1-2
cdr3_aa: SAFGQGSGYT

v_call: TRBV5-1
j_call: TRBJ1-5
cdr3_aa: ASSFGGGQPQH

v_call: TRBV5-4
j_call: TRBJ2-1
cdr3_aa: ASRRGDNEQF